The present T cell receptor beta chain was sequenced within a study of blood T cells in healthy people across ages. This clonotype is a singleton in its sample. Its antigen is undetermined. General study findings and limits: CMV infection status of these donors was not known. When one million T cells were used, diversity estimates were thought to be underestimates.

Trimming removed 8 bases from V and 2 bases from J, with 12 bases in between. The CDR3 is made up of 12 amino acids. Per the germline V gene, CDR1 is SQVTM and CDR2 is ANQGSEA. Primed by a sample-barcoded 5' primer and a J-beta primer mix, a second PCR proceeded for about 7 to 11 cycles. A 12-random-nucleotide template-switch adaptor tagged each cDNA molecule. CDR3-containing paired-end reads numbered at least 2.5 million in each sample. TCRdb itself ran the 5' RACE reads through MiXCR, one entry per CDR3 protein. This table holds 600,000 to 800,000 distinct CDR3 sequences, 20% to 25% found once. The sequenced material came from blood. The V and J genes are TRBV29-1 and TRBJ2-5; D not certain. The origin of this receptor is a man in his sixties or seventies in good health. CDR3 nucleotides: TGCAGCACCTTGGGCGGACAAGAGACCCAGTACTTC. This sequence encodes CSTLGGQETQYF. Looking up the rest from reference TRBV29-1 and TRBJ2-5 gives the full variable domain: SAVISQKPSRDICQRGTSLTIQCQVDSQVTMMFWYRQQPGQSLTLIATANQGSEATYESGFVIDKFPISRPNLTFSTLTVSNMSPEDSSIYLCSTLGGQETQYFGPGTRLLVL.